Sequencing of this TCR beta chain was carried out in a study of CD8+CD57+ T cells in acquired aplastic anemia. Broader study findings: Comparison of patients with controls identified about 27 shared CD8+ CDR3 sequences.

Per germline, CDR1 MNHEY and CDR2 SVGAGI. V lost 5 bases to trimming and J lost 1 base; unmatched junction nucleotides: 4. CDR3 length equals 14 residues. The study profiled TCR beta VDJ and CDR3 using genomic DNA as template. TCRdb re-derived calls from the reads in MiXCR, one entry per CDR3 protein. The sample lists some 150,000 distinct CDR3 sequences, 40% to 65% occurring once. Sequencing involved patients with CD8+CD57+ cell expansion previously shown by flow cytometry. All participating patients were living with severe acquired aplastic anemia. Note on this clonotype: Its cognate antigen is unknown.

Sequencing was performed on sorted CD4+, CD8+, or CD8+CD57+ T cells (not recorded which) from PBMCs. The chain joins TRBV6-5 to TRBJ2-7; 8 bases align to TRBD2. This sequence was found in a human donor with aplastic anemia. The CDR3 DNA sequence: TGTGCCAGCAGTGCAGGACTAGCTTCCTACGAGCAGTACTTC. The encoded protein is CASSAGLASYEQYF.